One sample yielded the 31 T cell receptor beta chains listed below, sequenced in a study of blood T cells in healthy people across ages. Primed by a sample-barcoded 5' primer and a J-beta primer mix, a second PCR proceeded for about 7 to 11 cycles. TCRdb re-analysed the 5' RACE reads in MiXCR, keeping a single row per CDR3 protein. The table records over 950,000 distinct CDR3 sequences, around 54% of them present only once. The sequenced sample was blood. All receptors come from a woman in her sixties in good health.

This chain uses TRBV4-2 with TRBJ2-1; D unclear. V gave up 0 bases and J gave up 5 bases, with 11 bases separating them. The CDR3 totals 15 residues. In germline, CDR1 is LGHNA, CDR2 YNFKEQ. The chain's CDR3 is CASSQEVGLNNEQFF. In DNA, the CDR3 is TGTGCCAGCAGCCAAGAGGTAGGGCTTAACAATGAGCAGTTCTTC.

This clonotype showed up just a few times. The rearrangement links TRBV5-1 to TRBJ2-1; D might be TRBD2 (5 bases). With the DNA end fitting TRBJ2-7 better, the J assignment may be wrong. Germline V lookup: CDR1 SGHRS, CDR2 YFSETQ. The CDR3 runs 17 residues. The CDR3 loop is CASSFGLTLSSYNEQYF. CDR3 bases: TGCGCCAGCAGCTTCGGACTCACTCTAAGCTCCTACAATGAGCAGTACTTC.

The chain links TRBV7-8 to TRBJ2-1, with D possibly called TRBD1 or TRBD2 (5 bases each). CDR1 and CDR2 from the germline V gene are SGHVS and FQNEAQ. This CDR3 region has 15 residues. V was trimmed by 1 base and J by 9 bases, leaving 16 bases between them. CDR3 nucleotide sequence: TGTGCCAGCAGCTTAGGGGACCGAGCAGGGCTTGAGCAGTTCTTC. The encoded protein is CASSLGDRAGLEQFF.

This rearrangement joins TRBV13 to TRBJ2-5; 7 bases are shared with TRBD1. The DNA end lines up better with TRBJ2-7; the J call may be wrong. CDR3 length equals 14 residues. Per germline, CDR1 PRHDT and CDR2 FYEKMQ (reference sequence). The CDR3 reads CASSEATGFNEQYF. The CDR3, as DNA: TGTGCCAGCAGCGAAGCGACAGGGTTTAACGAGCAGTACTTC.

This clonotype appeared once. The CDR3 DNA sequence: TGTGCGATTGCACTAGCGGGAGGGGCAGATACGCAGTATTTT. It encodes CAIALAGGADTQYF. The V call is TRBV27, the J call TRBJ2-3; 13 bases are a match to TRBD2. The length of the CDR3 is 14 residues. Germline V gene data show CDR1 as MNHEY and CDR2 as SMNVEV (reference sequence).

The J gene is TRBJ2-1, the V gene TRBV20-1; perhaps TRBD2 as D (5 bases). Germline V CDR1 and CDR2: DFQATT, SNEGSKA (reference sequence). V was pared by 0 bases and J by 12 bases, with 21 bases between. The length of the CDR3 is 15 residues. The CDR3 loop is CSAREGAAVFSRQFF. CDR3 bases: TGCAGTGCTAGAGAGGGAGCCGCCGTTTTTTCTAGGCAGTTCTTC.

The gene calls are TRBV7-2 and TRBJ2-7, with D perhaps TRBD1 (6 bases). The J call could be wrong; TRBJ2-5 is a better fit for the DNA end. The CDR3 has 16 residues. In germline, CDR1 is SGHTA, CDR2 FQGNSA. The chain's CDR3 is CASRYPGQPSLETQYF. Written as DNA, the CDR3 is TGTGCCAGCAGGTACCCAGGACAGCCTTCCCTGGAGACCCAGTACTTC.

At least ten counts were recorded for this clonotype. The genes are TRBV7-8 and TRBJ2-1; TRBD2 matches 8 bases. This CDR3 region has 15 residues. V gave up 2 bases and J gave up 5 bases; unmatched junction bases: 5. Germline values: CDR1 SGHVS, CDR2 FQNEAQ. CDR3 region: CASSLPSGSHNEQFF. The CDR3 DNA reads as TGTGCCAGCAGCTTACCTAGCGGGTCACACAATGAGCAGTTCTTC.

This chain connects TRBV28 to TRBJ2-5; 9 bases line up with TRBD2. The CDR3 loop spans 13 amino acids. With 6 bases clipped from V and 7 bases from J, the junction kept 6 bases outside the gene matches. Germline V lookup: CDR1 MDHEN, CDR2 SYDVKM. The DNA for the CDR3 is TGTGCCAGCAGCTTGATTAGCGGGGGGACCCAGTACTTC. Translated: CASSLISGGTQYF.

This clonotype was observed once. This rearrangement joins TRBV20-1 to TRBJ2-7; a weak D match, TRBD2 (6 bases). The CDR3 runs to 15 residues. Germline V gives CDR1 DFQATT, CDR2 SNEGSKA (reference sequence). V was pared by 0 bases and J by 5 bases, with 17 bases between. DNA of the CDR3: TGCAGTGCTAGAGACTTCACTAACGGGAGCCACGAGCAGTACTTC. Translated, it gives CSARDFTNGSHEQYF.

The genes are TRBV5-1 and TRBJ2-1; TRBD2 aligns across 9 bases. The DNA end favors TRBJ2-7, so the J call may be wrong. Per germline, CDR1 SGHRS and CDR2 YFSETQ. The CDR3 has 14 amino acids. The CDR3 loop is CASSLRLADNEQYF. The CDR3 DNA is TGCGCCAGCAGCTTGCGACTAGCGGACAATGAGCAGTACTTC.

With respect to this clonotype: A read error may account for a junction end that differs from germline. The chain recombines TRBV3-1 with TRBJ2-7; no reliable D call. The CDR3 sequence is 11 residues long. Germline-derived CDR1 and CDR2 are LGHDT and YNNKEL (reference sequence). The CDR3 nucleotides are TGTGTCAGCAGCCTTGGTTACGAGCAGTACTTC. This gives the protein CVSSLGYEQYF.

V usage is TRBV20-1 and J usage is TRBJ2-3; tentative D call: TRBD2 (6 bases). The ends were cut back, 6 bases at V and 4 bases at J, with 17 bases in the middle. CDR3 length: 14 residues. Germline CDR1 reads DFQATT; CDR2 reads SNEGSKA (reference sequence). The CDR3 DNA reads as TGCAGTGCCCCAGTCGGGGGAGCGGCAGATACGCAGTATTTT. It is translated as CSAPVGGAADTQYF.

This chain uses TRBV28 with TRBJ2-7; D may be TRBD2 (6 bases). Trimming took 6 bases from V and 5 from J, leaving 17 bases between them. CDR1 and CDR2 (germline): MDHEN, SYDVKM. This CDR3 is 14 amino acids long. CDR3 bases: TGTGCCAGCAGCGCGGGGACTTTAATCCACGAGCAGTACTTC. It encodes CASSAGTLIHEQYF.

The rearrangement uses TRBV6-2 or TRBV6-3 and TRBJ2-3; unclear D gene. V dropped 6 bases and J dropped 3 bases, with 7 bases sitting between them. Germline CDR1 is MNHEY and CDR2 is SVGEGT. The CDR3 runs 12 residues. Written as DNA, the CDR3 is TGTGCCAGCAGGCACAGTACAGATACGCAGTATTTT. It yields the protein CASRHSTDTQYF.

The chain links TRBV10-2 to TRBJ2-5, with 8 nucleotides matching TRBD2. Looked up from germline, CDR1 is WSHSY and CDR2 is SAAADI. This CDR3 region has 11 residues. V was pared by 10 bases and J by 3 bases, with 1 base of the junction left unmatched. The CDR3 here is CAILAEETQYF. The CDR3 DNA is TGCGCCATACTAGCGGAAGAGACCCAGTACTTC.

J is TRBJ2-6 and V is TRBV7-2, with D perhaps TRBD2 (5 bases). The V gene's germline CDR1 is SGHTA and CDR2 FQGNSA. V was clipped by 3 bases and J by 0 bases, with 12 bases between them. The CDR3 has 17 residues. Here the CDR3 DNA reads TGTGCCAGCAGCTTTTCTAGCCGCAACTCTGGGGCCAACGTCCTGACTTTC. Its protein is CASSFSSRNSGANVLTF.

This clonotype has more than one count but fewer than ten. The rearrangement joins TRBV27 to TRBJ1-1; D perhaps matches TRBD1 (6 bases). V dropped 6 bases and J dropped 5 bases, with 19 bases sitting between them. The CDR3 covers 15 residues. Germline CDR1 reads MNHEY; CDR2 reads SMNVEV (reference sequence). CDR3 sequence (DNA): TGTGCCAGCAGACCCTCCGGGGGGCTAAGGACTGAAGCTTTCTTT. Translation gives CASRPSGGLRTEAFF.

The chain links TRBV5-1 to TRBJ2-4; TRBD2 aligns across 9 bases. The closer fit of TRBJ2-7 to the DNA end suggests the J call may be wrong. CDR3 length: 15 residues. Germline-derived CDR1 and CDR2 are SGHRS and YFSETQ. The CDR3 DNA is TGCGCCAGCAGCCCCCCGGGACTAGCTAACCTCGAGCAGTACTTC. Translated, it gives CASSPPGLANLEQYF.

This chain connects TRBV7-9 to TRBJ2-1; 10 nucleotides match TRBD2. The CDR3 covers 16 residues. The junction had 14 bases not matched to a gene; V was cut back by 7 bases and J by 8 bases. Germline V gene data show CDR1 as SEHNR and CDR2 as FQNEAQ (reference sequence). The CDR3, as DNA: TGTGCCAGCACCCATACGACTAGCGGGTATGTAGATGAGCAGTTCTTC. This gives the protein CASTHTTSGYVDEQFF.

This sequence joins TRBV6-6 and TRBJ2-5; 8 nucleotides match TRBD2. The V segment lost 6 bases and the J segment 6 bases; nucleotides outside the gene matches: 6. Germline CDR1 is MNHNY and CDR2 is SVGAGI (reference sequence). The CDR3 consists of 13 residues. As DNA, the CDR3 is TGTGCCAGCAGCCAAACTAGCGGACAGACCCAGTACTTC. It yields the protein CASSQTSGQTQYF.

V is TRBV2 and J is TRBJ2-3; D is possibly TRBD2 (5 bases). The CDR3 is 17 residues long. Trimming took off 6 bases at V and 1 base at J, with 20 bases between the two ends. The germline V gene encodes CDR1 SNHLY and CDR2 FYNNEI. For the CDR3, the DNA is TGTGCCAGCAGCGCCGACCCGGGGAGTTGGGGCACAGATACGCAGTATTTT. Translation: CASSADPGSWGTDTQYF.

The chain joins TRBV7-2 to TRBJ2-1; possibly TRBD2 for D (6 bases). The CDR3 runs 15 residues. Trimming took off 0 bases at V and 6 bases at J, with 12 bases between the two ends. CDR1 is SGHTA, CDR2 FQGNSA, per germline. DNA for the CDR3: TGTGCCAGCAGCTTAGCGGGACTTCGAGGCAATGAGCAGTTCTTC. Its protein is CASSLAGLRGNEQFF.

With respect to this clonotype: Sequence at one end of the junction differs from germline and may be a read error. The chain combines TRBV4-1 with TRBJ2-7; a possible D gene is TRBD1 (5 bases). The J call is doubtful: the DNA matches TRBJ2-5 better. The V gene's germline CDR1 is MGHRA and CDR2 YSYEKL. The CDR3 totals 15 residues. CDR3 sequence (DNA): TGCGCCAGCAGCCAAGGCAAGACAGACCAAGTGACCCAGTACTTC. This encodes CASSQGKTDQVTQYF.

This clonotype was counted a few times. The rearrangement links TRBV7-9 to TRBJ2-2; D not resolved. The V end lost 4 bases, the J end lost 6 bases, and 12 bases lay between the germline ends. In germline, CDR1 is SEHNR, CDR2 FQNEAQ (reference sequence). This CDR3 spans 14 amino acids. CDR3: CASSSRNSAGELFF. CDR3 DNA sequence: TGTGCCAGCAGCTCTCGGAACTCCGCCGGGGAGCTGTTTTTT.

This clonotype was found once. The chain recombines TRBV10-1 with TRBJ2-1; 9 nucleotides match TRBD1. In germline, CDR1 is WNHNN, CDR2 SYGVQD (reference sequence). The CDR3 contains 15 residues. The V gene end was trimmed by 3 bases and the J gene end by 4 bases; junction bases not matched to a gene: 4. CDR3 coding DNA: TGCGCCAGCAGTGAAACTGGGACAGGGTACAATGAGCAGTTCTTC. It translates to CASSETGTGYNEQFF.

In its sample, this clonotype was seen once. The rearrangement uses TRBV4-2 and TRBJ2-1; 7 bases match TRBD1. TRBJ2-7 explains the end of the DNA better; the J call may be wrong. This CDR3 is 15 amino acids long. Germline lookup yields CDR1 LGHNA and CDR2 YNFKEQ. This chain's CDR3 is CASRRTGTDYNEQYF. The CDR3 DNA follows: TGTGCCAGCAGGCGAACCGGGACAGACTACAATGAGCAGTACTTC.

In its sample, this clonotype was seen a few times. This chain links TRBV20-1 with TRBJ1-2, with 12 positions matching TRBD1. The J segment lost 6 bases and the V segment lost 6 bases, leaving 8 bases of the junction unmatched. This CDR3 region has 14 residues. Germline CDR1 reads DFQATT; CDR2 reads SNEGSKA (reference sequence). CDR3 nucleotide sequence: TGCAGTGCAAACTCCGGGACAGGGGGCCATGGCTACACCTTC. As protein: CSANSGTGGHGYTF.

With respect to this clonotype: The junction and the germline gene differ at one end; a read error may be behind it. This rearrangement joins TRBV6-6 to TRBJ2-5, with 8 positions matching TRBD2. Germline CDR1 reads MNHNY; CDR2 reads SVGAGI (reference sequence). The CDR3 runs 13 residues. CDR3 protein: CASTRAGEETQYF. The CDR3 region has the DNA TGTGCCAGCACCAGAGCGGGAGAGGAGACTCAGTACTTC.

This rearrangement joins TRBV7-2 to TRBJ2-5; 8 nucleotides line up with TRBD2. This CDR3 has 13 amino acids. Germline-derived CDR1 and CDR2 are SGHTA and FQGNSA. With 5 bases clipped from V and 11 bases from J, the junction kept 10 bases outside the gene matches. This chain's CDR3 is CASSGLAVNEQYF. The DNA for the CDR3 is TGTGCCAGCAGCGGACTAGCAGTTAATGAGCAGTACTTC.

This clonotype occurred many times. The gene calls are TRBV24-1 and TRBJ1-6; a possible D gene is TRBD1 (6 bases). Germline assignment: CDR1 KGHDR and CDR2 SFDVKD. CDR3 length equals 15 residues. V gave up 12 bases and J gave up 10 bases, with 24 bases separating them. The CDR3 is CAHEADRQAPSPLHF. CDR3 DNA: TGTGCCCATGAAGCAGACAGGCAAGCTCCCTCACCCCTCCACTTT.